One sample yielded the 28 T cell receptor beta chains listed below, sequenced in a study of human T cells and chemical hapten exposure. Time point in this sample: pre-sensitization, week 0. Described treatment: therapeutic diphenylcyclopropenone sensitization with weekly scalp DPC. One entry per CDR3 protein results from TCRdb running MiXCR on the RACE reads. The sample includes around 350,000 distinct CDR3 sequences, about 5% of them seen just once. The sequencing here drew on whole blood, taken in connection with sensitization to the hapten diphenylcyclopropenone (DPC). All receptors come from a woman between 18 and 29 years old with alopecia areata. Some clones in this sample may be carry-over from other donors' samples.

The V call is TRBV15, the J call TRBJ1-2; D uncertain. Trimming removed 0 bases at V and 4 bases at J, with 9 bases between. CDR1 and CDR2 from the germline V gene are LNHNV and YYDKDF (reference sequence). The CDR3 is 14 amino acids. The CDR3 protein is CATSRDQQLYGYTF. CDR3 in DNA: TGTGCCACCAGCAGAGATCAACAGCTCTATGGCTACACCTTC.

This clonotype was seen more than once but under ten times. The chain uses TRBV12-5 and TRBJ2-6, with D hard to call. This CDR3 spans 16 amino acids. V lost 0 bases to trimming and J lost 0 bases, with 6 bases between them. The V gene's germline CDR1 is LGHNT and CDR2 FRNRAP. This CDR3 reads CASGLVRPSGANVLTF. The CDR3 bases are TGTGCTAGTGGTTTGGTACGGCCCTCTGGGGCCAACGTCCTGACTTTC. Drawing the rest from reference TRBV12-5 and TRBJ2-6, the complete variable domain is DARVTQTPRHKVTEMGQEVTMRCQPILGHNTVFWYRQTMMQGLELLAYFRNRAPLDDSGMPKDRFSAEMPDATLATLKIQPSEPRDSAVYFCASGLVRPSGANVLTFGAGSRLTVL.

This sequence joins TRBV6-2 or TRBV6-3 and TRBJ2-3; the D gene is possibly TRBD1 (6 bases). The V end lost 5 bases, the J end lost 2 bases, and 17 bases lay between the germline ends. Germline V CDR1 and CDR2: MNHEY, SVGEGT. This CDR3 spans 16 amino acids. In DNA form, the CDR3 reads TGTGCCAGCAGTAGCCGGACAGAAATCTACACAGATACGCAGTATTTT. Amino acids: CASSSRTEIYTDTQYF.

The V and J genes are TRBV6-6 and TRBJ1-4; D remains ambiguous. The V gene's germline CDR1 is MNHNY and CDR2 SVGAGI (reference sequence). Trimming left V 2 bases short and J 8 bases short, with 9 bases between. CDR3 length: 13 amino acids. The CDR3 DNA reads TGTGCCAGCAGTTACAGGGTTCGGGAAAAACTGTTTTTT. Amino acid sequence: CASSYRVREKLFF.

Notes on this clonotype: A junction end diverges from the germline sequence, so it may reflect a read error. This chain joins TRBV24-1 and TRBJ2-7; D possibly corresponds to TRBD1 (6 bases). The CDR3 sequence is 15 residues long. Germline V lookup: CDR1 KGHDR, CDR2 SFDVKD. CDR3 sequence: CATCDPDAGAYEQYF. The CDR3 nucleotides are TGTGCCACCTGTGATCCCGACGCAGGGGCCTACGAGCAGTACTTC.

This clonotype was seen a handful of times. This sequence joins TRBV24-1 and TRBJ1-3; D not certain. Germline CDR1 and CDR2: KGHDR and SFDVKD. V shed 1 base and J shed 8 bases, with 8 bases lying between them. This CDR3 region has 13 residues. CDR3 protein: CATSDFGLHTIYF. For the CDR3, the DNA is TGTGCCACCAGTGATTTCGGTCTACACACCATATATTTT.

The CDR3 DNA is TGCGCCAGCAGCTTGGCCCCCCCCTACGAGCAGTACTTC. Translating it yields CASSLAPPYEQYF. This rearrangement joins TRBV5-1 to TRBJ2-7; D ambiguous. The germline V gene has CDR1 SGHRS and CDR2 YFSETQ. Trimming removed 0 bases from V and 2 bases from J, with 6 bases in between. CDR3 length: 13 residues. Full variable domain (rest looked up from reference TRBV5-1 and TRBJ2-7): KAGVTQTPRYLIKTRGQQVTLSCSPISGHRSVSWYQQTPGQGLQFLFEYFSETQRNKGNFPGRFSGRQFSNSRSEMNVSTLELGDSALYLCASSLAPPYEQYFGPGTRLTVT.

This clonotype was detected ten times or more. The CDR3 here is CASSPMEGGQPQHF. CDR3 nucleotides: TGTGCCAGCTCACCAATGGAGGGAGGTCAGCCCCAGCATTTT. The genes are TRBV18 and TRBJ1-5, with D unresolved. Germline V gene sequence: CDR1 KGHSH, CDR2 LQKENI. The CDR3 is 14 amino acids. V was shortened by 2 bases and J by 6 bases, with 11 bases between the two germline ends. The full variable domain, with the rest looked up from reference TRBV18 and TRBJ1-5, is NAGVMQNPRHLVRRRGQEARLRCSPMKGHSHVYWYRQLPEEGLKFMVYLQKENIIDESGMPKERFSAEFPKEGPSILRIQQVVRGDSAAYFCASSPMEGGQPQHFGDGTRLSIL.

At least ten counts were recorded for this clonotype. The J gene is TRBJ2-3, the V gene TRBV20-1, with 8 bases identical to TRBD2. CDR3 size: 12 residues. V lost 5 bases to trimming and J lost 4 bases; unmatched junction nucleotides: 2. Per germline, CDR1 DFQATT and CDR2 SNEGSKA (reference sequence). The CDR3 coding sequence is TGCAGTGCTCGGCGGGGGGCAGATACGCAGTATTTT. This sequence encodes CSARRGADTQYF.

This clonotype was picked up many times. The chain uses TRBV27 and TRBJ2-3; TRBD2 might be the D (7 bases). The germline gives CDR1 MNHEY, CDR2 SMNVEV (reference sequence). This CDR3 has 14 residues. Trimming cost V 9 bases and J 7 bases, with 20 bases left between them. CDR3 amino acids: CASAPTGGSYTQYF. The DNA for the CDR3 is TGTGCCAGTGCCCCCACGGGGGGCTCTTATACGCAGTATTTT.

This clonotype was observed many times. The rearrangement joins TRBV27 to TRBJ2-7, with D maybe TRBD1 (6 bases). The germline V and J ends were trimmed by 6 bases and 0 bases, with 15 bases remaining between them. The germline gives CDR1 MNHEY, CDR2 SMNVEV (reference sequence). CDR3 size: 15 residues. CDR3 amino acids: CASSETGSDSYEQYF. CDR3 nucleotide sequence: TGTGCCAGCAGCGAGACAGGAAGTGACTCCTACGAGCAGTACTTC.

This clonotype was seen a handful of times. The rearrangement joins TRBV12-3 or TRBV12-4 to TRBJ2-2; unclear D gene. CDR3 length: 15 residues. The ends were cut back, 3 bases at V and 6 bases at J, with 14 bases in the middle. The CDR3 nucleotides read TGTGCCAGCAGTTTTTTTGACCCACCCGCCGGGGAGCTGTTTTTT. As protein: CASSFFDPPAGELFF.

The rearrangement joins TRBV6-5 to TRBJ1-1; the D is unclear. V lost 6 bases, J lost 0 bases, and 8 bases lay in between. The germline CDR1 and CDR2 sequences are MNHEY and SVGAGI. The CDR3 sequence is 13 residues long. In DNA, the CDR3 is TGTGCCAGCAGGGAAACGGTGAACACTGAAGCTTTCTTT. The encoded protein is CASRETVNTEAFF.

This clonotype came up a few times. CDR3 coding DNA: TGTGCCAGCAGCCCCGGACAGGGAGCGTATGAGCAGTTCTTC. Its translation is CASSPGQGAYEQFF. This rearrangement joins TRBV7-8 to TRBJ2-1, with 8 bases identical to TRBD1. CDR1 is SGHVS, CDR2 FQNEAQ, per germline. V was pared by 5 bases and J by 8 bases, with 8 bases of the junction left unmatched. The CDR3 contains 14 residues. The full variable domain, in which reference TRBV7-8 and TRBJ2-1 provide the parts outside the CDR3, is GAGVSQSPRYKVAKRGQDVALRCDPISGHVSLFWYQQALGQGPEFLTYFQNEAQLDKSGLPSDRFFAERPEGSVSTLKIQRTQQEDSAVYLCASSPGQGAYEQFFGPGTRLTVL.

This clonotype was seen repeatedly, ten times or more. The chain is built from TRBV6-1 and TRBJ2-7; 9 nucleotides agree with TRBD1. The trim removed 10 bases at V and 2 bases at J, leaving 9 bases unmatched. The germline CDR1 and CDR2 sequences are MNHNS and SASEGT. This CDR3 has 14 residues. The CDR3 reads CATTLQGAAYEQYF. The CDR3 DNA reads as TGTGCCACAACGTTACAGGGGGCAGCCTACGAGCAGTACTTC.

This clonotype was observed a handful of times. This chain connects TRBV3-1 to TRBJ1-4; D possibly corresponds to TRBD1 (6 bases). The CDR3 is made up of 12 amino acids. Looked up from germline, CDR1 is LGHDT and CDR2 is YNNKEL (reference sequence). Trimming removed 1 base from V and 11 bases from J, with 8 bases in between. CDR3 DNA sequence: TGTGCCAGCAGCCAAGGAGGGGGTAAACTGTTTTTT. Its protein product is CASSQGGGKLFF.

The rearrangement uses TRBV4-2 and TRBJ1-1; perhaps TRBD1 as D (6 bases). CDR1 LGHNA and CDR2 YNFKEQ come from the germline V gene. The V gene lost 0 bases and the J gene lost 5 bases, with 13 bases spanning the gap. CDR3 length equals 15 residues. The CDR3 protein is CASSQDMGGMTEAFF. CDR3 nucleotides: TGTGCCAGCAGCCAAGATATGGGGGGCATGACTGAAGCTTTCTTT.

This clonotype has more than one count but fewer than ten. The V call is TRBV2, the J call TRBJ2-7; 10 bases agree with TRBD1. Germline values: CDR1 SNHLY, CDR2 FYNNEI. J was trimmed by 6 bases and V by 10 bases; bases with no gene match: 12. This CDR3 comprises 14 residues. The CDR3 loop reads CATMDGTGVSEQYF. The CDR3 nucleotides are TGTGCCACCATGGACGGGACAGGGGTGTCCGAGCAGTACTTC.

In its sample, this clonotype was seen many times. This sequence joins TRBV6-5 and TRBJ2-5; a possible D gene is TRBD1 (5 bases). The germline gives CDR1 MNHEY, CDR2 SVGAGI. Trimming took 4 bases from V and 4 from J, leaving 16 bases between them. The CDR3 spans 15 residues. CDR3 in amino acids: CASSSPGRSGETQYF. For the CDR3, the DNA is TGTGCCAGCAGTTCTCCAGGGCGGTCAGGAGAGACCCAGTACTTC.

The chain employs TRBV4-2 and TRBJ2-3; perhaps TRBD1 as D (5 bases). This CDR3 has 15 amino acids. CDR1 is LGHNA, CDR2 YNFKEQ, per germline. V was cut by 0 bases and J by 5 bases, with 12 bases left in between. The CDR3 sequence is CASSQEASGKDTQYF. CDR3 coding DNA: TGTGCCAGCAGCCAAGAGGCCTCAGGGAAAGATACGCAGTATTTT.

This clonotype has at least ten counts. This chain uses TRBV20-1 with TRBJ2-2; 10 bases line up with TRBD1. CDR3 length: 14 amino acids. Germline CDR1 and CDR2: DFQATT and SNEGSKA (reference sequence). J lost 5 bases, V lost 5 bases, and 5 bases had no gene match. The DNA for the CDR3 is TGCAGTGCTTGGACAGGGGGAATAACCGGGGAGCTGTTTTTT. Encoded protein: CSAWTGGITGELFF.

This clonotype has more than one count but fewer than ten. V and J are TRBV12-3 or TRBV12-4 and TRBJ1-2, with 9 bases identical to TRBD1. Trimming removed 0 bases from V and 3 bases from J; junction bases left unmatched: 11. The length of the CDR3 is 18 residues. Here the CDR3 DNA reads TGTGCCAGCAGTTTAGCCCGGGACAGGGAGTCGAATCACTATGGCTACACCTTC. This codes for CASSLARDRESNHYGYTF.

Many counts were recorded for this clonotype. CDR3: CASSPGGKGPEAFF. In nucleotides, the CDR3 is TGTGCCAGCTCACCGGGGGGGAAGGGCCCTGAAGCTTTCTTT. The V and J genes are TRBV18 and TRBJ1-1; a weak D match, TRBD1 (5 bases). This CDR3 comprises 14 residues. CDR1 is KGHSH, CDR2 LQKENI, per germline. Trimming shortened V by 3 bases and J by 6 bases, and 14 bases separated the two germline ends.

This clonotype was observed at least ten times. This rearrangement joins TRBV6-6 to TRBJ1-2; 11 nucleotides align to TRBD1. Germline V gene sequence: CDR1 MNHNY, CDR2 SVGAGI (reference sequence). V was pared by 7 bases and J by 8 bases, with 6 bases of the junction left unmatched. The CDR3 has 13 amino acids. The CDR3, as DNA: TGTGCCAGCACCGGACAGGGGGCTAGCGGCTACACCTTC. Amino acids: CASTGQGASGYTF.

This clonotype was seen many times. The CDR3 DNA follows: TGTGCCAGCAGTTTACATTCACAGGGAGGGAATCAGCCCCAGCATTTT. As protein: CASSLHSQGGNQPQHF. J is TRBJ1-5 and V is TRBV12-3 or TRBV12-4, with TRBD1 as a possible D gene (6 bases). This CDR3 spans 16 amino acids. The V gene lost 2 bases and the J gene lost 4 bases, with 15 bases spanning the gap.

The J gene is TRBJ1-1, the V gene TRBV19, with a possible D match to TRBD1 (5 bases). This CDR3 region has 16 residues. Trimming removed 5 bases at V and 7 bases at J, with 23 bases between. CDR1 LNHDA and CDR2 SQIVND come from the germline V gene (reference sequence). For the CDR3, the DNA is TGTGCCAGTAGTCCTTCCCTTAAATCAGGGCAGGATGAAGCTTTCTTT. Translation: CASSPSLKSGQDEAFF.

V usage is TRBV19 and J usage is TRBJ1-2, with D unclear. The germline V gene has CDR1 LNHDA and CDR2 SQIVND (reference sequence). The CDR3 consists of 11 residues. Trimming stripped 7 bases from V and 9 bases from J, with 12 bases between. CDR3 in DNA: TGTGCCAGTAAATTGGGAGCTAGCTACACCTTC. Its translation: CASKLGASYTF.

This clonotype was counted at least ten times. The chain is built from TRBV4-1 and TRBJ2-6, with D uncertain. Germline V gene data show CDR1 as MGHRA and CDR2 as YSYEKL. Trimming took off 4 bases at V and 0 bases at J, with 7 bases between the two ends. The CDR3 covers 15 residues. The DNA of the CDR3 is TGCGCCAGCAGCCCCTCAACCTCTGGGGCCAACGTCCTGACTTTC. Protein: CASSPSTSGANVLTF.